This T cell receptor beta chain was obtained from a study of T-cell reconstitution after alpha-beta-depleted transplantation in children (dated by TCRdb to 2015 to 2016). About the investigation overall: Using TCR repertoire profiling, the study followed T-cell immune reconstitution in a quantitative way in children after TCRalphabeta/CD19-depleted allogeneic hematopoietic cell transplantation.

CDR1 MDHEN and CDR2 SYDVKM were looked up in the germline V gene. Trimming costs V 7 bases and J 2 bases, and their ends lie 14 bases apart. The CDR3 runs 14 amino acids, cysteine and phenylalanine included. Just the 42-base CDR3 DNA is kept, in frame starting at base 1. The sample holds many counts of this clonotype. Its antigen target is currently unknown. The sample holds no much larger clone one base away, and base qualities are not on file. Libraries were constructed by PCR. TCRdb shows the sequencer as Illumina HiSeq 2500. To normalize quantification of the TCRbeta repertoire, the TCR libraries were built with molecular barcoding that relied on unique molecular identifiers. TCRdb reanalyzed the raw reads on its own, using fastp at Q25 for trimming and MiXCR for clone calling, and kept in-frame beta chains. Every CDR3 protein is listed once, alongside the most common genes and DNA of its rows. In all, the sample holds 25,000 to 30,000 distinct CDR3 sequences, and 6.3% of those were seen once. The ten largest make up about 7% of the sample.

Interpreted using the paper, the treatment or condition label stands for: allogeneic hematopoietic cell transplantation with graft depleted of TCRalphabeta T cells and CD19 B cells. Transplant recipients were children who received TCRalphabeta/CD19-depleted allogeneic hematopoietic cell grafts. Paper-wide results and their limitations: The apparently early recovery of alphabetaT-cell counts about two months after transplant reportedly depended on only several hundred rapidly expanded clones that came from non-depleted graft cells. In some patients, the high TCRbeta diversity seen at day 60 was put down to recipient T cells and intrathymic progenitors that had survived conditioning. Over the following months the frequencies of hyperexpanded clones went down, and after one year T-cell counts and TCRbeta diversity were mostly credited to newly produced T cells.

The sequence derives from a male patient younger than 18 who had a stem cell transplant for acute myeloid leukemia, so the T cells may come from the graft donor. The sequencing used PBMCs, mostly from graft donor cells, collected 180 days after TCRalphabeta/CD19-depleted stem cell transplant. This chain is built from TRBV28 and TRBJ2-5; the D gene remains uncertain. The sequence in DNA is TGTGCCAGCATGGGGTTAGAATTTCAAGAGACCCAGTACTTC. Its amino acids are CASMGLEFQETQYF.